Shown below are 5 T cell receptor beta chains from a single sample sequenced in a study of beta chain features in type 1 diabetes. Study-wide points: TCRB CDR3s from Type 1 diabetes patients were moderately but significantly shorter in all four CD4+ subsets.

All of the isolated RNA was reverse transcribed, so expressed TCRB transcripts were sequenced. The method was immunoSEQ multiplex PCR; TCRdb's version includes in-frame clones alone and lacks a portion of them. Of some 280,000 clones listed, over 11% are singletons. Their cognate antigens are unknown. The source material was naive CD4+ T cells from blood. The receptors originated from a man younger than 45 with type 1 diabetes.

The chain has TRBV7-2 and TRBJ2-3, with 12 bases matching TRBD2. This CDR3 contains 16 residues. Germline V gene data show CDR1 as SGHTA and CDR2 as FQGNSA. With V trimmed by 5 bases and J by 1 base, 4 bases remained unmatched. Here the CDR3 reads CASSPGLAGRTDTQYF. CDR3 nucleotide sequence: TGTGCCAGCAGCCCGGGACTAGCGGGCCGCACAGATACGCAGTATTTT.

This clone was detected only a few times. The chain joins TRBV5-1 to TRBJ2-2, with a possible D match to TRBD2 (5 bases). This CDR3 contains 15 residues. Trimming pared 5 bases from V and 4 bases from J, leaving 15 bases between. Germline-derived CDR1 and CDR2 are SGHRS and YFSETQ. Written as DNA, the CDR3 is TGCGCCAGCAGTCCCCCGGCGGCGGGCACCGGGGAGCTGTTTTTT. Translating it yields CASSPPAAGTGELFF.

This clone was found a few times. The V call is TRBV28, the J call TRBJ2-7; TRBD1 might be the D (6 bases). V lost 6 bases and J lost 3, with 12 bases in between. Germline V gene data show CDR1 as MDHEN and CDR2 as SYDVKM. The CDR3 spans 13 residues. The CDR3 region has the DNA TGTGCCAGCAGATTGACGACAGGCTACGAGCAGTACTTC. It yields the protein CASRLTTGYEQYF.

DNA of the CDR3: TGTGCCAGCAGTGTGGCCCGCACAGATACGCAGTATTTT. It translates to CASSVARTDTQYF. The V call is TRBV25-1, the J call TRBJ2-3; D is undetermined. This CDR3 contains 13 residues. Germline CDR1 is MGHDK and CDR2 is SYGVNS. Trimming cost V 4 bases and J 1 base, with 6 bases left between them.

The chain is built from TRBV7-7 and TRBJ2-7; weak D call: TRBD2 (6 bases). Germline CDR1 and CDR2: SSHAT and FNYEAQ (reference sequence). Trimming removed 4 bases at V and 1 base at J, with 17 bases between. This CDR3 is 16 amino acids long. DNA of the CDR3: TGTGCCAGCAGCTCGGCCGGGGGTCAAGCTTCCTACGAGCAGTACTTC. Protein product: CASSSAGGQASYEQYF.